This T cell receptor beta chain derives from a study of blood T cell repertoires in COVID-19. Overall study context: Sites across the United States, Italy and Spain contributed samples from acute and convalescent COVID-19.

Methods used by the authors: The authors estimated nucleated cell counts from reference gene primer amplification. Profiled with immunoSEQ multiplex PCR; TCRdb holds only in-frame clones, not every one. The DNA was the basis for D and trimming; V, J and clone size are from that table. The table has around 400,000 clones, around nine tenths seen once. Individuals aged 18 to 89 years were recruited from fewer than 30 US areas. Each participant's cohort was designated according to participant-reported clinical history. V shed 1 base and J 5 bases; nucleotides not matched to a gene: 8. The CDR3 extends over 16 amino acids. Germline V gene data show CDR1 as GTSNPN and CDR2 as SVGIG (reference sequence). This clone was recorded once.

This TCR was sampled from a woman between 25 and 40 years old who had recovered from COVID-19. V is TRBV30 and J is TRBJ1-4, with 9 positions matching TRBD1. What was sequenced was PBMCs or T cells enriched from blood (not recorded which). CDR3 sequence reads: CAWSGGQGVFNEKLFF. CDR3 nucleotide sequence: TGTGCCTGGAGTGGGGGACAGGGAGTCTTCAATGAAAAACTGTTTTTT.